The 29 T cell receptor beta chains below all came from one sample that was sequenced in a study of vaccination and CD4 T cells after COVID-19 (dated by TCRdb to 2021 to 2024). Which antigens these TCRs recognize remains unknown. The treatment or condition label of this sample denotes: approximately 10-day PBMC culture with coronavirus spike peptide pools or control peptides (ViraFEST assay). The library was built by means of PCR. Sequencing relied on an Illumina iSeq 100. TCR sequencing of DNA from cultured CD4+ T cells used the Oncomine TCR Beta short-read assay at the Johns Hopkins FTIC core. TCRdb took the public reads, trimmed them with fastp at Q25, ran MiXCR for clone calling and kept in-frame beta chains. Each CDR3 protein gets just one entry, which takes the most common genes and DNA from the rows behind it. This sample is represented by under 5,000 distinct CDR3 sequences; around a fifth of them were singletons. The ten largest clones add up to around 15% of the sample.

The sequenced sample consisted of CD4+ T cells from blood, cultured in vitro. Receptors were obtained from a human donor who had recovered from COVID-19.

By share, this clonotype counts as medium-sized. The J gene is TRBJ1-1, the V gene TRBV30; no reliable D call. From germline, CDR1 is GTSNPN and CDR2 SVGIG (reference sequence). The ends were cut back, 4 bases at V and 6 bases at J, with 6 bases in the middle. The CDR3 is 10 residues long. The CDR3 nucleotides are TGTGCCTGGAATGGCGCTGAAGCTTTCTTT. Its protein is CAWNGAEAFF.

The chain has TRBV6-1 and TRBJ2-3; D perhaps matches TRBD2 (5 bases). CDR3 length: 15 residues. Germline V gene data show CDR1 as MNHNS and CDR2 as SASEGT. V dropped 6 bases and J dropped 3 bases, with 16 bases sitting between them. In DNA form, the CDR3 reads TGTGCCAGCAGCCTCCGGCCTAGCTCTACAGATACGCAGTATTTT. Translating gives CASSLRPSSTDTQYF.

This chain links TRBV5-4 with TRBJ2-3; D gene ambiguous. The V end was cut by 4 bases, the J end by 1 base, with 7 bases between. Germline V gene lookup returns CDR1 SGHNT and CDR2 YYREEE (reference sequence). The CDR3 is 13 amino acids. CDR3 nucleotide sequence: TGTGCCAGCAGCCAGGCCGGCACAGATACGCAGTATTTT. Protein: CASSQAGTDTQYF. Variable domain in full (rest from reference TRBV5-4 and TRBJ2-3): ETGVTQSPTHLIKTRGQQVTLRCSSQSGHNTVSWYQQALGQGPQFIFQYYREEENGRGNFPPRFSGLQFPNYSSELNVNALELDDSALYLCASSQAGTDTQYFGPGTRLTVL.

This chain uses TRBV6-1 with TRBJ2-1, with D perhaps matching TRBD1 (5 bases). V was pared by 8 bases and J by 7 bases, with 24 bases between. Germline V gene data show CDR1 as MNHNS and CDR2 as SASEGT. This CDR3 has 16 amino acids. This chain's CDR3 is CASVSFWGQKENEQFF. The CDR3 nucleotides read TGTGCCAGCGTATCGTTTTGGGGCCAGAAGGAGAATGAGCAGTTCTTC.

V gene TRBV20-1 combines with J gene TRBJ2-7; D not certain. Germline V CDR1 and CDR2: DFQATT, SNEGSKA (reference sequence). The CDR3 sequence is 14 residues long. Trimming cost V 1 base and J 3 bases, with 13 bases left between them. The CDR3: CSARGASKVYEQYF. The CDR3 DNA follows: TGCAGTGCTAGAGGGGCCTCGAAGGTCTACGAGCAGTACTTC.

The CDR3 coding sequence is TGTGCCAGCAGCTTAGAAGGGAACACTGAAGCTTTCTTT. Translation: CASSLEGNTEAFF. V and J are TRBV7-9 and TRBJ1-1, with no clear D. Trimming left V 1 base short and J 1 base short, with 4 bases between. The CDR3 has 13 residues. Germline V gives CDR1 SEHNR, CDR2 FQNEAQ (reference sequence).

This clonotype is deemed medium-sized. The V gene is TRBV30, the J gene TRBJ1-2, with 12 bases lining up with TRBD1. The CDR3 sequence is 14 residues long. Germline V gene sequence: CDR1 GTSNPN, CDR2 SVGIG (reference sequence). Trimming cost V 4 bases and J 8 bases; bases outside gene matches: 8. CDR3 amino acids: CAWTPGQGAGGYTF. CDR3 sequence (DNA): TGTGCCTGGACCCCGGGACAGGGGGCGGGAGGCTACACCTTC.

This clonotype ranks as medium-sized. V usage is TRBV20-1 and J usage is TRBJ1-2; the D is unclear. The V end was cut by 7 bases, the J end by 8 bases, with 17 bases between. The CDR3 consists of 12 residues. Germline assignment: CDR1 DFQATT and CDR2 SNEGSKA (reference sequence). This CDR3 reads CSGSGEGMGYTF. DNA for the CDR3: TGCAGTGGTTCTGGGGAGGGCATGGGCTACACCTTC.

This clonotype was seen more than once but under ten times. The chain links TRBV2 to TRBJ1-5, with D maybe TRBD1 (5 bases). Germline CDR1 SNHLY, CDR2 FYNNEI. Trimming left V 4 bases short and J 5 bases short, with 21 bases between. This CDR3 has 17 amino acids. CDR3 residues: CASSALGGTGIYQPQHF. CDR3 DNA sequence: TGTGCCAGCAGTGCACTTGGCGGGACGGGAATCTATCAGCCCCAGCATTTT.

DNA for the CDR3: TGTGCCAGCAGCCCACAACGGACAGAGGACTATGGCTACACCTTC. Translated, it gives CASSPQRTEDYGYTF. V usage is TRBV7-9 and J usage is TRBJ1-2; weak D call: TRBD1 (6 bases). This CDR3 is built from 15 residues. Germline assignment: CDR1 SEHNR and CDR2 FQNEAQ (reference sequence). Between the trimmed V and J ends, which lost 5 bases and 3 bases, there was a span of 16 bases.

The chain recombines TRBV7-9 with TRBJ2-5; D gene ambiguous. Germline V gives CDR1 SEHNR, CDR2 FQNEAQ (reference sequence). Between the trimmed V and J ends, which lost 4 bases and 1 base, there was a span of 16 bases. The CDR3 totals 16 residues. The CDR3 region has the DNA TGTGCCAGCAGCTCATCCCGGCGCGAGACCCAAGAGACCCAGTACTTC. Encoded protein: CASSSSRRETQETQYF.

There are a few counts of this clonotype. The chain recombines TRBV7-3 with TRBJ2-5; TRBD2 is a possible D gene (5 bases). CDR1 SGHTA and CDR2 FQGTGA come from the germline V gene. V shed 5 bases and J shed 5 bases, with 12 bases lying between them. The CDR3 spans 13 residues. CDR3 DNA: TGTGCCAGCAGCCCTCGGCGGGCGGAGACCCAGTACTTC. Amino acid sequence: CASSPRRAETQYF. Looking up the rest from reference TRBV7-3 and TRBJ2-5 gives the full variable domain: GAGVSQTPSNKVTEKGKYVELRCDPISGHTALYWYRQSLGQGPEFLIYFQGTGAADDSGLPNDRFFAVRPEGSVSTLKIQRTERGDSAVYLCASSPRRAETQYFGPGTRLLVL.

The genes are TRBV19 and TRBJ1-5; 7 bases agree with TRBD1. The V and J ends lost 6 bases and 3 bases, in that order; junction bases with no gene match: 5. Germline V CDR1 and CDR2: LNHDA, SQIVND (reference sequence). The CDR3 has 14 amino acids. In DNA form, the CDR3 reads TGTGCCAGTAGGGAGACAGGGAACAATCAGCCCCAGCATTTT. It is translated as CASRETGNNQPQHF.

The chain has TRBV5-1 and TRBJ2-7; D remains ambiguous. CDR3 size: 13 residues. Germline V gives CDR1 SGHRS, CDR2 YFSETQ. V was shortened by 0 bases and J by 2 bases, with 6 bases between the two germline ends. CDR3 DNA sequence: TGCGCCAGCAGCTTGGACACTCCCTACGAGCAGTACTTC. Its translation: CASSLDTPYEQYF.

In this sample, this clonotype is medium-sized. The chain uses TRBV12-3 or TRBV12-4 and TRBJ1-2; TRBD1 is a possible D gene (6 bases). CDR3 length: 11 amino acids. Trimming cost V 6 bases and J 12 bases, with 14 bases left between them. The CDR3 DNA reads TGTGCCAGCAGCGGTGGGGGGGCGCACACCTTC. Protein: CASSGGGAHTF.

CDR3 amino acids: CASSLGDTGNTIYF. In nucleotides, the CDR3 is TGTGCCAGCAGTTTGGGGGACACCGGAAACACCATATATTTT. J is TRBJ1-3 and V is TRBV12-3 or TRBV12-4; D might be TRBD1 (6 bases). V was cut by 3 bases and J by 4 bases, with 10 bases left in between. The CDR3 has 14 residues.

This clonotype is medium-sized. The V and J genes are TRBV7-8 and TRBJ1-5; TRBD1 might be the D (6 bases). The V gene's germline CDR1 is SGHVS and CDR2 FQNEAQ. The CDR3 contains 13 residues. Between the trimmed V and J ends, which lost 5 bases and 6 bases, there was a span of 11 bases. The CDR3 sequence is CASSQGGGQPQHF. The CDR3 DNA is TGTGCCAGCAGCCAAGGAGGGGGTCAGCCCCAGCATTTT. The variable domain in full, with the rest retrieved from reference TRBV7-8 and TRBJ1-5, is GAGVSQSPRYKVAKRGQDVALRCDPISGHVSLFWYQQALGQGPEFLTYFQNEAQLDKSGLPSDRFFAERPEGSVSTLKIQRTQQEDSAVYLCASSQGGGQPQHFGDGTRLSIL.

This chain connects TRBV14 to TRBJ2-7; no definite D call. V shed 1 base and J shed 5 bases, with 3 bases lying between them. The length of the CDR3 is 11 residues. Germline lookup yields CDR1 SGHDN and CDR2 FVKESK. CDR3: CASSQVHEQYF. CDR3 in DNA: TGTGCCAGCAGCCAAGTCCACGAGCAGTACTTC.

In this sample, this clonotype is medium-sized. The chain carries TRBV27 and TRBJ1-5, with 8 positions matching TRBD1. CDR1 and CDR2 from the germline V gene are MNHEY and SMNVEV (reference sequence). The CDR3 is made up of 15 amino acids. V lost 6 bases and J lost 4; bases outside the gene matches: 8. CDR3 coding DNA: TGTGCCAGCAGACCTACAGGGGGACGGAATCAGCCCCAGCATTTT. Translated, it gives CASRPTGGRNQPQHF.

The chain joins TRBV3-1 to TRBJ1-1; D gene ambiguous. Trimming removed 4 bases at V and 5 bases at J, with 11 bases between. Germline CDR1 is LGHDT and CDR2 is YNNKEL (reference sequence). The CDR3 totals 13 residues. CDR3 nucleotide sequence: TGTGCCAGCAGCCTCGAGGCTCGGACTGAAGCTTTCTTT. Amino acid sequence: CASSLEARTEAFF.

The sample holds a few counts of this clonotype. The chain uses TRBV30 and TRBJ2-5, with TRBD2 as a possible D gene (5 bases). Germline CDR1 and CDR2: GTSNPN and SVGIG (reference sequence). The CDR3 is 14 amino acids. V gave up 6 bases and J gave up 2 bases, with 16 bases separating them. The CDR3 protein is CACTRSSGQETQYF. The CDR3 DNA sequence: TGTGCCTGTACCCGCTCCAGCGGACAAGAGACCCAGTACTTC. The complete variable domain, with remaining parts taken from reference TRBV30 and TRBJ2-5, reads SQTIHQWPATLVQPVGSPLSLECTVEGTSNPNLYWYRQAAGRGLQLLFYSVGIGQISSEVPQNLSASRPQDRQFILSSKKLLLSDSGFYLCACTRSSGQETQYFGPGTRLLVL.

This sequence joins TRBV12-3 or TRBV12-4 and TRBJ1-2, with TRBD1 matching 9 bases. V dropped 5 bases and J dropped 7; count of bases not matched to a gene: 5. The CDR3 runs 13 residues. The DNA for the CDR3 is TGTGCCAGCAGTGAACAGGGGGCCGCTGGCTACACCTTC. Its translation is CASSEQGAAGYTF.

The chain carries TRBV19 and TRBJ1-4; tentatively, D is TRBD1 (5 bases). The ends were cut back, 4 bases at V and 12 bases at J, with 12 bases in the middle. This CDR3 spans 12 amino acids. CDR1 and CDR2 from the germline V gene are LNHDA and SQIVND (reference sequence). The CDR3 here is CASSTRGVELFF. In DNA, the CDR3 is TGTGCCAGTAGTACCCGAGGGGTGGAACTGTTTTTT.

V usage is TRBV6-1 and J usage is TRBJ2-2, with a tentative D call TRBD2 (7 bases). Germline lookup yields CDR1 MNHNS and CDR2 SASEGT. The CDR3 contains 16 residues. CDR3 amino acids: CAQQPGAGVNTGELFF. The CDR3 nucleotides read TGTGCTCAGCAGCCAGGGGCGGGGGTTAACACCGGGGAGCTGTTTTTT.

This clonotype ranks as medium-sized. V and J are TRBV6-5 and TRBJ1-2, with D perhaps TRBD1 (5 bases). Germline CDR1 and CDR2: MNHEY and SVGAGI. The CDR3 has 13 residues. Trimming took off 2 bases at V and 7 bases at J, with 11 bases between the two ends. This CDR3 reads CASSYMGRSGYTF. In nucleotides, the CDR3 is TGTGCCAGCAGTTACATGGGGCGGAGTGGCTACACCTTC.

In its sample, this clonotype ranks as medium-sized. J is TRBJ1-1 and V is TRBV19, with 7 bases lining up with TRBD1. CDR3 size: 13 residues. V shed 6 bases and J 6 bases; nucleotides not matched to a gene: 7. Germline V CDR1 and CDR2: LNHDA, SQIVND (reference sequence). CDR3: CASRLTGRAEAFF. The CDR3 coding sequence is TGTGCCAGTAGGTTGACAGGGCGAGCTGAAGCTTTCTTT.

This clonotype turned up a few times. V usage is TRBV20-1 and J usage is TRBJ1-2; D is possibly TRBD1 (6 bases). Germline V gene lookup returns CDR1 DFQATT and CDR2 SNEGSKA (reference sequence). Trimming removed 4 bases at V and 4 bases at J, with 13 bases between. The CDR3 runs to 13 residues. CDR3 sequence: CSATGEDGYGYTF. In DNA form, the CDR3 reads TGCAGTGCTACAGGGGAAGATGGCTATGGCTACACCTTC.

The chain has TRBV9 and TRBJ2-3, with 13 bases matching TRBD2. CDR1 and CDR2 from the germline V gene are SGDLS and YYNGEE. V dropped 2 bases and J dropped 6; count of bases not matched to a gene: 9. The CDR3 loop spans 17 amino acids. The CDR3 loop reads CASSVTSGGASSDTQYF. The CDR3, as DNA: TGTGCCAGCAGCGTCACTAGCGGGGGGGCATCTTCGGATACGCAGTATTTT. The variable domain in full, with the rest retrieved from reference TRBV9 and TRBJ2-3, is DSGVTQTPKHLITATGQRVTLRCSPRSGDLSVYWYQQSLDQGLQFLIQYYNGEERAKGNILERFSAQQFPDLHSELNLSSLELGDSALYFCASSVTSGGASSDTQYFGPGTRLTVL.

This clonotype showed up just a few times. The chain employs TRBV11-1 and TRBJ1-1, with D tentatively TRBD1 (5 bases). V lost 2 bases and J 4 bases, leaving 11 bases between the germline ends. The CDR3 loop spans 14 amino acids. Germline lookup yields CDR1 SGHAT and CDR2 FQDESV (reference sequence). CDR3 loop: CASSLQGGATEAFF. The CDR3, as DNA: TGTGCCAGCAGCTTACAGGGCGGCGCCACTGAAGCTTTCTTT.